This T cell receptor beta chain was captured by sequencing in a study of T cell responses to AZD1222 COVID-19 vaccine. Study findings and constraints: Clonal diversity was possibly underestimated, and white British individuals and females predominated among donors. The reported proportion of spike-specific TCRs targeting unmutated variant regions was nearly half. Spike-spanning, vaccine-associated CD4 TCRs were dominant at 160-218 and 743-854.

CDR3 length: 16 residues. V was trimmed by 0 bases and J by 4 bases, leaving 13 bases between them. The germline V gene has CDR1 LGHNA and CDR2 YSLEER. With regard to this clone: Its antigen is still unknown.

Second doses at about 4 or about 12 weeks were pooled. Sequencing used immunoSEQ multiplex PCR; TCRdb keeps in-frame clones, though not all of them. The sample consists of about 110,000 clones, 80% to 95% of them appearing once. This receptor was obtained from an adult who received the AZD1222 COVID-19 vaccine. The chain combines TRBV4-3 with TRBJ1-5; a possible D gene is TRBD1 (5 bases). This sample comprised peripheral blood, obtained 28 days after the second AZD1222 dose. This CDR3 reads CASSQDINRKNQPQHF. The DNA of the CDR3 is TGCGCCAGCAGCCAAGATATCAACAGGAAAAATCAGCCCCAGCATTTT.